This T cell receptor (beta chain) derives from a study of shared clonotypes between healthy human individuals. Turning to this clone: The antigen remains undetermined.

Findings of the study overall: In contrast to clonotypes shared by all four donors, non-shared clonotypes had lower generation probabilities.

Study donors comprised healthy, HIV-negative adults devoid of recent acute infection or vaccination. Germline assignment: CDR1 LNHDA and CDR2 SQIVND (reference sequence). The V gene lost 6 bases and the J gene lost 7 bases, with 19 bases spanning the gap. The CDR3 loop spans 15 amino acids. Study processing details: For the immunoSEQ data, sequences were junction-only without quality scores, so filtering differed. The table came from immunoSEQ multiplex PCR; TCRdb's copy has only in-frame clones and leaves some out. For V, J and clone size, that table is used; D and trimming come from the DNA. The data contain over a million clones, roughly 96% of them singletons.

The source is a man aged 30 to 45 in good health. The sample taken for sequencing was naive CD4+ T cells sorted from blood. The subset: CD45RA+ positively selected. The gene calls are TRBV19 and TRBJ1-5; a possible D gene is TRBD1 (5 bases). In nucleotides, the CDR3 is TGTGCCAGTAGCCCCTTTGGGGGACGGCCCCAGCCCCAGCATTTT. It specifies CASSPFGGRPQPQHF.